One and the same sample provided the 30 T cell receptor beta chains below, sequenced in a study of response to subunit inactivated influenza vaccine. TCRdb passed the RT-PCR reads through MiXCR, listing each CDR3 protein once. The top ten hold 10% to 15% of the sample, which has approximately 530,000 distinct CDR3 sequences, around 8% seen once. Sequencing was performed on PBMCs from blood, taken 23 months after vaccination. These receptors were obtained from a man between 50 and 69 years old who received an inactivated influenza vaccine.

Regarding this clonotype: One end of the junction is discordant with germline, which a read error may explain. The chain carries TRBV2 and TRBJ1-3; 10 bases are a match to TRBD1. The CDR3 has 11 residues. Germline lookup yields CDR1 SNHLY and CDR2 FYNNEI. In DNA form, the CDR3 reads TGTGCCAGCTGGGGCCGACAGGGGGCTGTATTT. Encoded protein: CASWGRQGAVF.

This chain connects TRBV15 to TRBJ2-2; perhaps TRBD2 as D (5 bases). V lost 2 bases and J 4 bases, leaving 14 bases between the germline ends. Germline CDR1 and CDR2: LNHNV and YYDKDF (reference sequence). This CDR3 spans 16 amino acids. The CDR3 DNA is TGTGCCACCAGCAGATCCCGCACTAGGAGCACCGGGGAGCTGTTTTTT. Amino acid sequence: CATSRSRTRSTGELFF. Drawing the rest from reference TRBV15 and TRBJ2-2, the complete variable domain is DAMVIQNPRYQVTQFGKPVTLSCSQTLNHNVMYWYQQKSSQAPKLLFHYYDKDFNNEADTPDNFQSRRPNTSFCFLDIRSPGLGDTAMYLCATSRSRTRSTGELFFGEGSRLTVL.

V and J are TRBV6-5 and TRBJ1-6, with D possibly being TRBD1 (5 bases). The germline V gene encodes CDR1 MNHEY and CDR2 SVGAGI. The CDR3 consists of 12 residues. The germline V and J ends were trimmed by 5 bases and 13 bases, with 12 bases remaining between them. The CDR3 protein is CASSTRGGPLHF. The CDR3 coding sequence is TGTGCCAGCAGTACCCGCGGGGGTCCCCTCCACTTT.

The V gene is TRBV6-5, the J gene TRBJ2-2; no reliable D call. The germline V gene has CDR1 MNHEY and CDR2 SVGAGI. The CDR3 is made up of 14 amino acids. The V end lost 0 bases, the J end lost 6 bases, and 8 bases lay between the germline ends. The CDR3 protein is CASSYSRLSGELFF. The CDR3 DNA is TGTGCCAGCAGTTACTCACGTCTATCCGGGGAGCTGTTTTTT.

This clonotype was seen many times. The genes are TRBV5-1 and TRBJ2-5, with TRBD2 as a possible D gene (6 bases). Trimming pared 6 bases from V and 1 base from J, leaving 16 bases between. Germline CDR1 and CDR2: SGHRS and YFSETQ. The CDR3 is 15 residues long. The CDR3 sequence is CASTASVWGQETQYF. CDR3 DNA: TGCGCCAGCACCGCTAGCGTTTGGGGCCAAGAGACCCAGTACTTC.

The gene calls are TRBV3-1 and TRBJ2-7; D gene ambiguous. V lost 4 bases to trimming and J lost 6 bases, with 16 bases between them. CDR1 LGHDT and CDR2 YNNKEL come from the germline V gene (reference sequence). The CDR3 has 14 residues. CDR3 amino acids: CASSPRRVLGEQYF. The CDR3 nucleotides are TGTGCCAGCAGCCCCCGCCGCGTTCTGGGCGAGCAGTACTTC.

The gene calls are TRBV20-1 and TRBJ2-4; D remains ambiguous. CDR1 DFQATT and CDR2 SNEGSKA come from the germline V gene (reference sequence). This CDR3 has 15 amino acids. Trimming took 3 bases from V and 0 from J, leaving 12 bases between them. The CDR3 here is CSASSSQKAKNIQYF. CDR3 DNA: TGCAGTGCTAGTTCTTCTCAAAAAGCCAAAAACATTCAGTACTTC.

This clonotype was observed a few times. This chain uses TRBV7-2 with TRBJ2-1, with D possibly TRBD1 on 6 matching bases. The CDR3 is made up of 14 amino acids. Germline CDR1 SGHTA, CDR2 FQGNSA. The germline V and J ends were trimmed by 1 base and 9 bases, with 13 bases remaining between them. CDR3 loop: CASSLVPGEPEQFF. CDR3 nucleotides: TGTGCCAGCAGCTTAGTCCCAGGGGAACCTGAGCAGTTCTTC.

The rearrangement joins TRBV20-1 to TRBJ2-7; 8 nucleotides agree with TRBD1. The CDR3 runs 13 residues. Trimming took 3 bases from V and 6 from J; bases not matched to a gene: 7. Looked up from germline, CDR1 is DFQATT and CDR2 is SNEGSKA (reference sequence). The CDR3 region is CSASPGTGREQYF. CDR3 coding DNA: TGCAGTGCTAGCCCCGGGACAGGCCGCGAGCAGTACTTC.

The CDR3 DNA reads TGTGCCAGCAGCTTTCTAACAGGCTCAACGAACACCGGGGAGCTGTTTTTT. This gives the protein CASSFLTGSTNTGELFF. The chain has TRBV11-1 and TRBJ2-2; D might be TRBD1 (5 bases). The V end was cut by 3 bases, the J end by 0 bases, with 14 bases between. The CDR3 has 17 amino acids. Germline assignment: CDR1 SGHAT and CDR2 FQDESV (reference sequence). The variable domain in full, with the rest retrieved from reference TRBV11-1 and TRBJ2-2, is EAEVAQSPRYKITEKSQAVAFWCDPISGHATLYWYRQILGQGPELLVQFQDESVVDDSQLPKDRFSAERLKGVDSTLKIQPAELGDSAMYLCASSFLTGSTNTGELFFGEGSRLTVL.

The sample holds a few counts of this clonotype. The rearrangement links TRBV20-1 to TRBJ2-1; D tentatively fits TRBD1 or TRBD2 (5 bases each). The CDR3 has 13 residues. V was pared by 1 base and J by 5 bases, with 9 bases between. Looked up from germline, CDR1 is DFQATT and CDR2 is SNEGSKA (reference sequence). This chain's CDR3 is CSARGDGNNEQFF. The CDR3 coding sequence is TGCAGTGCTAGAGGGGACGGGAACAATGAGCAGTTCTTC.

The genes are TRBV5-1 and TRBJ2-5; 8 nucleotides line up with TRBD2. The CDR3 runs to 15 residues. Germline V CDR1 and CDR2: SGHRS, YFSETQ. V gave up 6 bases and J gave up 5 bases; unmatched junction bases: 12. The CDR3: CASKVLAGGRETQYF. The CDR3 region has the DNA TGCGCCAGCAAGGTGCTGGCGGGGGGCAGGGAGACCCAGTACTTC.

The sample holds many counts of this clonotype. DNA for the CDR3: TGCGCCAGCAGCCAAGTGGACAGGACCACCGGGGAGCTGTTTTTT. Translated: CASSQVDRTTGELFF. The chain joins TRBV4-1 to TRBJ2-2; TRBD1 aligns across 7 bases. The trim removed 1 base at V and 4 bases at J, leaving 3 bases unmatched. The CDR3 is 15 residues long. Germline CDR1 is MGHRA and CDR2 is YSYEKL.

This clonotype was recorded at least ten times. This sequence joins TRBV14 and TRBJ1-1, with D perhaps matching TRBD1 (5 bases). The CDR3 is 14 amino acids. Germline CDR1 SGHDN, CDR2 FVKESK. V was trimmed by 5 bases and J by 4 bases, leaving 14 bases between them. CDR3 loop: CASSTLGGSTEAFF. The CDR3 region has the DNA TGTGCCAGCAGCACCCTCGGGGGGAGCACTGAAGCTTTCTTT.

This clonotype was observed many times. The V call is TRBV5-1, the J call TRBJ1-2; D is perhaps TRBD1 (6 bases). The CDR3 is 13 amino acids. V gave up 5 bases and J gave up 9 bases, with 17 bases separating them. Germline V gene data show CDR1 as SGHRS and CDR2 as YFSETQ. The CDR3 is CASSQRGTTSYTF. The CDR3 nucleotides are TGCGCCAGCAGTCAACGCGGGACAACTAGCTACACCTTC.

This clonotype appeared a few times. This sequence joins TRBV20-1 and TRBJ2-1; 9 positions agree with TRBD1. Per the germline V gene, CDR1 is DFQATT and CDR2 is SNEGSKA (reference sequence). V was clipped by 7 bases and J by 8 bases; unmatched bases: 15. The CDR3 totals 15 residues. The CDR3 nucleotides are TGCAGTGTCACCCCCGGGACAGGGAAATACGATGAGCAGTTCTTC. Its translation: CSVTPGTGKYDEQFF.

This clonotype was seen many times. Here the CDR3 reads CASSQDWQGPDTQYF. The DNA for the CDR3 is TGTGCCAGCAGCCAAGATTGGCAGGGCCCAGATACGCAGTATTTT. The chain is built from TRBV4-2 and TRBJ2-3; possible D gene TRBD1, 5 bases. The CDR3 is made up of 15 amino acids. Germline V lookup: CDR1 LGHNA, CDR2 YNFKEQ. V was cut by 0 bases and J by 4 bases, with 11 bases left in between.

This clonotype was observed at least ten times. This sequence joins TRBV20-1 and TRBJ2-7; tentatively, D is TRBD2 (6 bases). Germline V gene data show CDR1 as DFQATT and CDR2 as SNEGSKA (reference sequence). The germline V and J ends were trimmed by 0 bases and 6 bases, with 21 bases remaining between them. This CDR3 comprises 16 residues. The CDR3 bases are TGCAGTGCTAGAGATATAGCTTTCGTAGGAGGGCTCGAGCAGTACTTC. Protein product: CSARDIAFVGGLEQYF.

This clonotype was picked up many times. The gene calls are TRBV4-1 and TRBJ2-1, with D unresolved. Trimming took off 1 base at V and 8 bases at J, with 9 bases between the two ends. Germline assignment: CDR1 MGHRA and CDR2 YSYEKL. There are 13 residues in the CDR3. This chain's CDR3 is CASSQVGAYEQFF. CDR3 bases: TGCGCCAGCAGCCAAGTCGGAGCCTATGAGCAGTTCTTC.

This clonotype was seen more than once but under ten times. V usage is TRBV29-1 and J usage is TRBJ1-3; 8 bases agree with TRBD1. Germline V gene sequence: CDR1 SQVTM, CDR2 ANQGSEA. This CDR3 is 13 amino acids long. With V trimmed by 6 bases and J by 6 bases, 7 bases remained unmatched. The CDR3 loop is CSVTGTGLNTIYF. The CDR3 nucleotides are TGCAGCGTGACCGGGACAGGACTAAACACCATATATTTT.

The genes are TRBV3-1 and TRBJ1-2; D uncertain. The germline CDR1 and CDR2 sequences are LGHDT and YNNKEL (reference sequence). The CDR3 sequence is 17 residues long. Trimming shortened V by 1 base and J by 4 bases, and 19 bases separated the two germline ends. The CDR3 DNA sequence: TGTGCCAGCAGCCAAGCCGGACGGGCCCCTTGGAGCTATGGCTACACCTTC. This gives the protein CASSQAGRAPWSYGYTF.

A few counts support this clonotype. This rearrangement joins TRBV2 to TRBJ1-2; 10 nucleotides agree with TRBD1. In germline, CDR1 is SNHLY, CDR2 FYNNEI. CDR3 size: 15 residues. The trim removed 5 bases at V and 3 bases at J, leaving 6 bases unmatched. CDR3 region: CASSHDRGLDYGYTF. CDR3 nucleotides: TGTGCCAGCAGTCACGACAGGGGGCTCGACTATGGCTACACCTTC.

The chain uses TRBV20-1 and TRBJ2-7; TRBD2 matches 10 bases. The CDR3 extends over 15 amino acids. Trimming removed 1 base from V and 4 bases from J; junction bases left unmatched: 7. Germline CDR1 and CDR2: DFQATT and SNEGSKA (reference sequence). This chain's CDR3 is CSARGLAGVKYEQYF. The CDR3 DNA reads as TGCAGTGCTAGAGGGCTAGCGGGAGTGAAGTACGAGCAGTACTTC.

This clonotype was seen many times. The CDR3 DNA is TGCGCCAGCAGCCAAGACATAGGGACAGGGGGCCTTATCTATGGCTACACCTTC. Encoded protein: CASSQDIGTGGLIYGYTF. This chain links TRBV4-1 with TRBJ1-2; TRBD1 matches at 12 bases. Trimming took 0 bases from V and 4 from J; bases not matched to a gene: 9. The germline V gene has CDR1 MGHRA and CDR2 YSYEKL. The CDR3 contains 18 residues.

This clonotype was seen more than once but under ten times. The chain has TRBV7-2 and TRBJ2-2; 7 bases agree with TRBD1. CDR1 is SGHTA and CDR2 is FQGNSA in the germline V gene. The CDR3 runs 15 residues. With 1 base clipped from V and 8 bases from J, the junction kept 7 bases outside the gene matches. DNA for the CDR3: TGTGCCAGCAGCTTAGGGGCAGGGGGTATGGGGGAGCTGTTTTTT. It is translated as CASSLGAGGMGELFF.

This clonotype was seen ten or more times. The chain uses TRBV12-3 or TRBV12-4 and TRBJ1-2; 8 nucleotides match TRBD1. There are 16 residues in the CDR3. The V gene end was trimmed by 5 bases and the J gene end by 3 bases; junction bases not matched to a gene: 11. CDR3 sequence: CASSPANRGSHYGYTF. The CDR3 DNA reads TGTGCCAGCAGTCCCGCGAACAGGGGGAGTCACTATGGCTACACCTTC.

The chain couples TRBV7-6 to TRBJ2-2; D ambiguous. Trimming removed 6 bases from V and 6 bases from J, with 11 bases in between. The length of the CDR3 is 13 residues. CDR1 SGHVS and CDR2 FNYEAQ come from the germline V gene. The CDR3 region is CASSSRLAGELFF. The CDR3 coding sequence is TGTGCCAGCAGTTCCCGATTGGCCGGGGAGCTGTTTTTT. Complete variable domain (other parts from reference TRBV7-6 and TRBJ2-2): GAGVSQSPRYKVTKRGQDVALRCDPISGHVSLYWYRQALGQGPEFLTYFNYEAQQDKSGLPNDRFSAERPEGSISTLTIQRTEQRDSAMYRCASSSRLAGELFFGEGSRLTVL.

In this sample, this clonotype turned up many times. V is TRBV18 and J is TRBJ2-7; 12 nucleotides line up with TRBD1. The CDR3 runs 15 residues. The V segment lost 2 bases and the J segment 3 bases; nucleotides outside the gene matches: 2. CDR1 is KGHSH, CDR2 LQKENI, per germline. The CDR3 loop is CASSPGTGGIYEQYF. As DNA, the CDR3 is TGTGCCAGCTCACCAGGGACAGGGGGCATCTACGAGCAGTACTTC.

The chain is built from TRBV3-1 and TRBJ2-7; 8 nucleotides agree with TRBD2. The J segment lost 1 base and the V segment lost 1 base, leaving 3 bases of the junction unmatched. Germline loops: CDR1 LGHDT, CDR2 YNNKEL (reference sequence). The CDR3 has 15 residues. CDR3 residues: CASSQGAGGSYEQYF. The CDR3 DNA reads as TGTGCCAGCAGCCAAGGGGCGGGGGGTTCCTACGAGCAGTACTTC.

A word on this clonotype: Its ends do not fully match the called genes, so a read error is possible. The chain employs TRBV20-1 and TRBJ1-4; D is unresolved. Looked up from germline, CDR1 is DFQATT and CDR2 is SNEGSKA (reference sequence). The CDR3 contains 11 residues. The CDR3 protein is CSARDVGAHTF. Written as DNA, the CDR3 is TGCAGTGCTAGAGATGTGGGAGCCCATACGTTT.